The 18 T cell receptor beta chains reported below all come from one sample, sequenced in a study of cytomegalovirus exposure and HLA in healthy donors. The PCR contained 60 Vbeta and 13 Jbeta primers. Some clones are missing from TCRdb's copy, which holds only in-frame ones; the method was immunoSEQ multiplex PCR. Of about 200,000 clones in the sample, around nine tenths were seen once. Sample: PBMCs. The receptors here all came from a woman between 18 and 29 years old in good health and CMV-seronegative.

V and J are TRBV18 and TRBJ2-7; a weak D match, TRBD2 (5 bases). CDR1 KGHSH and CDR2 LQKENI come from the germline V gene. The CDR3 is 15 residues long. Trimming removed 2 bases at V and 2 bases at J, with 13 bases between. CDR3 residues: CASSPAEGVPYEQYF. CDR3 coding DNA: TGTGCCAGCTCACCAGCAGAGGGAGTCCCCTACGAGCAGTACTTC.

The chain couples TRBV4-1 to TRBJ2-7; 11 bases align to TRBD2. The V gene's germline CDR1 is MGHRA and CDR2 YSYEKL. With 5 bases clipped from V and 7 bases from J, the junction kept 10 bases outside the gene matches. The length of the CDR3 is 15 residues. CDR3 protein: CASSDLAGGPKEQYF. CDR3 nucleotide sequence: TGCGCCAGCAGCGACTTAGCGGGAGGGCCAAAAGAGCAGTACTTC.

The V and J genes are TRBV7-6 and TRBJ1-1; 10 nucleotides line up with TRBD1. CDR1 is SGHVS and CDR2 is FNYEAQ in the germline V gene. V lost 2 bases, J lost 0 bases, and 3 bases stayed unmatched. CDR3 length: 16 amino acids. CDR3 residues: CASSLMGTGVNTEAFF. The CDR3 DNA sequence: TGTGCCAGCAGCTTAATGGGGACAGGGGTGAACACTGAAGCTTTCTTT.

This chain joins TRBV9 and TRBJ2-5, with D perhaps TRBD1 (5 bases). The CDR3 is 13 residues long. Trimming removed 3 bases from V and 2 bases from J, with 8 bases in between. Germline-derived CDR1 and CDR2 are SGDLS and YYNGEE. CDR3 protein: CASSARQQETQYF. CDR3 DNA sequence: TGTGCCAGCAGCGCCCGACAGCAAGAGACCCAGTACTTC. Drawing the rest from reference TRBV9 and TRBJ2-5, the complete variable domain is DSGVTQTPKHLITATGQRVTLRCSPRSGDLSVYWYQQSLDQGLQFLIQYYNGEERAKGNILERFSAQQFPDLHSELNLSSLELGDSALYFCASSARQQETQYFGPGTRLLVL.

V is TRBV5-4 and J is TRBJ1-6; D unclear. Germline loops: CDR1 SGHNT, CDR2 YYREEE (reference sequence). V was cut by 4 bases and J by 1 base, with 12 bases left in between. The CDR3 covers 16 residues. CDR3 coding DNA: TGTGCCAGCAGCATCAACCCGGGGTCCTATAATTCACCCCTCCACTTT. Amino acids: CASSINPGSYNSPLHF.

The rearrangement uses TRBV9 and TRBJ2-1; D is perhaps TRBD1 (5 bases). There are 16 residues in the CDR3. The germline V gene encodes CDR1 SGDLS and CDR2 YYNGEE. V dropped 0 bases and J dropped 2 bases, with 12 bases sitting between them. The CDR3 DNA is TGTGCCAGCAGCGTAGACGGCAGGGTGACCTACAATGAGCAGTTCTTC. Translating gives CASSVDGRVTYNEQFF.

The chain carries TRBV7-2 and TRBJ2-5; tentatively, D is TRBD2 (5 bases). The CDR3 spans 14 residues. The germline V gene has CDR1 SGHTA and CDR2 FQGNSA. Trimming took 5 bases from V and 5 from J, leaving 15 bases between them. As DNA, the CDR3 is TGTGCCAGCAGCCCCGACCGAGGGCGGGAGACCCAGTACTTC. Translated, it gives CASSPDRGRETQYF.

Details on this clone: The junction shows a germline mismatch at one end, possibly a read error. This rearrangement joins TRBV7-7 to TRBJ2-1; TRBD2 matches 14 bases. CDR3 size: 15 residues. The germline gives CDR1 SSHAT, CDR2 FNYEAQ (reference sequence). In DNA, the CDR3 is TGTGCTAGCAGCCCCGGGACTAGCGGGAGCAATGAGCAGTTCTTC. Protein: CASSPGTSGSNEQFF. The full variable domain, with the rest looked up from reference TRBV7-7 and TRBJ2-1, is GAGVSQSPRYKVTKRGQDVTLRCDPISSHATLYWYQQALGQGPEFLTYFNYEAQPDKSGLPSDRFSAERPEGSISTLTIQRTEQRDSAMYRCASSPGTSGSNEQFFGPGTRLTVL.

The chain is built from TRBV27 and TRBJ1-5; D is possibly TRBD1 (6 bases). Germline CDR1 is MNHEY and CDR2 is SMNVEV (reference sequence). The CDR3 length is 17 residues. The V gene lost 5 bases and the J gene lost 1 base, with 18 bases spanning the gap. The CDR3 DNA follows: TGTGCCAGCAGTCCAAGGCGGGTTAGGGGGAGCAATCAGCCCCAGCATTTT. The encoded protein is CASSPRRVRGSNQPQHF.

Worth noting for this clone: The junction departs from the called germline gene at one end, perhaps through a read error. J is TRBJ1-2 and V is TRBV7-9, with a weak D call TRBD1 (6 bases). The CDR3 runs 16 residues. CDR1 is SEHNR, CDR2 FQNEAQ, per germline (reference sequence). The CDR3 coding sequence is TGTTCCAGCAGCTTACCCCTAGTGGGGGCTGGCTATGGCTACACCTTC. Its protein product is CSSSLPLVGAGYGYTF.

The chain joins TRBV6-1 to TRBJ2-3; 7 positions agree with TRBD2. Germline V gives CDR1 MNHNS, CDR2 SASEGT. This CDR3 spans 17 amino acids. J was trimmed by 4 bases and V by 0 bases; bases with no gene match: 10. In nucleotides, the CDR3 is TGTGCCAGCAGTGAAGCGATGTGGGAGGGCCGCGCAGATACGCAGTATTTT. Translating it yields CASSEAMWEGRADTQYF.

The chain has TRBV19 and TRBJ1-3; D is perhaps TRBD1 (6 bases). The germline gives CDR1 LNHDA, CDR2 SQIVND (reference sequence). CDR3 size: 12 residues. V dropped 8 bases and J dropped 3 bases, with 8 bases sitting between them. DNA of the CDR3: TGTGCCAGTTGGGACATTGGAAACACCATATATTTT. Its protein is CASWDIGNTIYF.

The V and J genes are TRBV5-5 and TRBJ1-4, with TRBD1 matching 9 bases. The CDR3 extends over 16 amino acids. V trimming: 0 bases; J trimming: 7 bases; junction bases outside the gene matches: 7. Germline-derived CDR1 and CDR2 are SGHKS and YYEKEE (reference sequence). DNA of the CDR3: TGTGCCAGCAGCTTGGGCTCCGGGACAGGGAGTGAAAAACTGTTTTTT. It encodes CASSLGSGTGSEKLFF.

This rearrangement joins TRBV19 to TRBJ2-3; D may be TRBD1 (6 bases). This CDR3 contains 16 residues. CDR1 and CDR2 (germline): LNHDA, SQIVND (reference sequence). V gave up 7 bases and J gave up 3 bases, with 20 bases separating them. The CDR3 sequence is CASKPLGQGWTDTQYF. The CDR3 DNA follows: TGTGCCAGTAAACCTTTGGGGCAGGGGTGGACAGATACGCAGTATTTT.

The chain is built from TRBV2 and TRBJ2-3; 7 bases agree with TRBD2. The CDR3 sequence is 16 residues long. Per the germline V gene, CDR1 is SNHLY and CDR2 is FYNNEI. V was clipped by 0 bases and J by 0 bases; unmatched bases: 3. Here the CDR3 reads CASSEAGGSSTDTQYF. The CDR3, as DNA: TGTGCCAGCAGTGAAGCAGGCGGGAGCAGCACAGATACGCAGTATTTT.

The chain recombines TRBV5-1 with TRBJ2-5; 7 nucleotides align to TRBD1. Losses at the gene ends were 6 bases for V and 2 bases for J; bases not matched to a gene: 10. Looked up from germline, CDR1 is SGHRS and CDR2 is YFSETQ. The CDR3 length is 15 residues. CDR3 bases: TGCGCCAGCACGAACCCACAGGGGAGTCAAGAGACCCAGTACTTC. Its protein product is CASTNPQGSQETQYF.

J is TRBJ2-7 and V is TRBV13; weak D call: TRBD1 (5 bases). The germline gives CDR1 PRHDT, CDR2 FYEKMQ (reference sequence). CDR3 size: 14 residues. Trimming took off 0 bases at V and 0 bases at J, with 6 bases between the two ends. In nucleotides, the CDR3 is TGTGCCAGCAGCTTAGGACAGGACTCCTACGAGCAGTACTTC. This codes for CASSLGQDSYEQYF.

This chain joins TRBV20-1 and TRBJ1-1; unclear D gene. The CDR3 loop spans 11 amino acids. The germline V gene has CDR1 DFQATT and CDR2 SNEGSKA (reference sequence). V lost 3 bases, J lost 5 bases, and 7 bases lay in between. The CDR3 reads CSASGLTEAFF. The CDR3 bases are TGCAGTGCTAGTGGACTGACTGAAGCTTTCTTT.